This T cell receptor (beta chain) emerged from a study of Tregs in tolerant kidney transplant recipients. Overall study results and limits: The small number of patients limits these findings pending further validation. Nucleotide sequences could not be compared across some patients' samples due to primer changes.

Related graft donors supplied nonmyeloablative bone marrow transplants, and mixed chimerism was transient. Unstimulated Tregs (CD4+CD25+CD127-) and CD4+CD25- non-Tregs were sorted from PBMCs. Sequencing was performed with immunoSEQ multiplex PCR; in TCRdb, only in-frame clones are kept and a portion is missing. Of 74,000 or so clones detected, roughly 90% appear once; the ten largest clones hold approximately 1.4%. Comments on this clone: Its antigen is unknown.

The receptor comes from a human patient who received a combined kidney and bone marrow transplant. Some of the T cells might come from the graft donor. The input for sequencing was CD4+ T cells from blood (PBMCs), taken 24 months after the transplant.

The CDR3 DNA follows: TGTGCCAGCAGCTTTTTCCGGGGGGCCACCTACGAGCAGTACTTC. It specifies CASSFFRGATYEQYF. This chain joins TRBV7-2 and TRBJ2-7; D might be TRBD2 (7 bases). The ends were cut back, 3 bases at V and 2 bases at J, with 14 bases in the middle. Germline values: CDR1 SGHTA, CDR2 FQGNSA. CDR3 size: 15 residues.